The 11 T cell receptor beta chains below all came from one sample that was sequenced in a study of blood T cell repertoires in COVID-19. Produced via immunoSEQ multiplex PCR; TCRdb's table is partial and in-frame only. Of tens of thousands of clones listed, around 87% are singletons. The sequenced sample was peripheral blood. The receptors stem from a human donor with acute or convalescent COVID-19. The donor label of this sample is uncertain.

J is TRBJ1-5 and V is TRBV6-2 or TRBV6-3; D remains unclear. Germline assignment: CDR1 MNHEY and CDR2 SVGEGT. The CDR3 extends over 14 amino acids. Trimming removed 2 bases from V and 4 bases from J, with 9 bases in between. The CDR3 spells CASSYVRYNQPQHF. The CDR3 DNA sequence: TGTGCCAGCAGTTACGTTAGATATAATCAGCCCCAGCATTTT.

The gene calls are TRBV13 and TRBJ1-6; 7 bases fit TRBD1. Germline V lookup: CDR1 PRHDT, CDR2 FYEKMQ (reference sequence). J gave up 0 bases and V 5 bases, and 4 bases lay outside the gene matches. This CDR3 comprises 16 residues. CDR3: CASSRGQSSYNSPLHF. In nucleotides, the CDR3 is TGTGCCAGCAGCCGGGGACAGAGCTCCTATAATTCACCCCTCCACTTT.

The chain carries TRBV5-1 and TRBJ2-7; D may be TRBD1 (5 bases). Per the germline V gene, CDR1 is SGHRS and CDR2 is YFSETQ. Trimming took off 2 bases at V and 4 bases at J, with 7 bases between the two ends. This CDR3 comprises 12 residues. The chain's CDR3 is CASSLNRYEQYF. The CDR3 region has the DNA TGCGCCAGCAGCTTAAACAGGTACGAGCAGTACTTC.

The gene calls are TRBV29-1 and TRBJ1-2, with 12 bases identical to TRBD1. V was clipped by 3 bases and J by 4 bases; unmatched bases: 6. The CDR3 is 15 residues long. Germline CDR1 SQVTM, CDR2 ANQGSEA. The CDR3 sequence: CSVDGGTGGIYGYTF. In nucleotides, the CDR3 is TGCAGCGTTGATGGAGGGACAGGGGGCATCTATGGCTACACCTTC. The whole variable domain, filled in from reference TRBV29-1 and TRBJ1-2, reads SAVISQKPSRDICQRGTSLTIQCQVDSQVTMMFWYRQQPGQSLTLIATANQGSEATYESGFVIDKFPISRPNLTFSTLTVSNMSPEDSSIYLCSVDGGTGGIYGYTFGSGTRLTVV.

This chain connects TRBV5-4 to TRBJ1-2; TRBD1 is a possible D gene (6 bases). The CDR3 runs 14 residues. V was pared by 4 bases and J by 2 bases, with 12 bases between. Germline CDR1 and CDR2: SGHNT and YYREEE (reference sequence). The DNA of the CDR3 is TGTGCCAGCAGCGTCTCGGACAGAAACTATGGCTACACCTTC. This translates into CASSVSDRNYGYTF.

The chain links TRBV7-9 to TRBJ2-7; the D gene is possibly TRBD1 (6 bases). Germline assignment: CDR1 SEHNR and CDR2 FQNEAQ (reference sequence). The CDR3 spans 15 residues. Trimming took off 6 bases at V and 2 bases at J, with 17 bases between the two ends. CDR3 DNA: TGTGCCAGCAGTGCCGGGACACTGGGAACCTACGAGCAGTACTTC. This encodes CASSAGTLGTYEQYF.

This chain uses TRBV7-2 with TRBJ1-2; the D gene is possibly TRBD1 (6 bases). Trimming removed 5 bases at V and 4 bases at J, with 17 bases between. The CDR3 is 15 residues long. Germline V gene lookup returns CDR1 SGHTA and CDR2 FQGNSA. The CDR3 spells CASSITGAGAYGYTF. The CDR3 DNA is TGTGCCAGCAGCATTACGGGGGCGGGGGCCTATGGCTACACCTTC.

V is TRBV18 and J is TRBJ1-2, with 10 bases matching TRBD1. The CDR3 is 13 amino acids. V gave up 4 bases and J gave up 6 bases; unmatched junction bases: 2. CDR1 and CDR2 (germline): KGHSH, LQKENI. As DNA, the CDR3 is TGTGCCAGCTCACTCGGACAGGGGGATGGCTACACCTTC. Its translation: CASSLGQGDGYTF.

CDR3 DNA: TGTGCCAGCAGTTATTCGGGTGGGGGGGCGACCCCGAATGAGCAGTTCTTC. Encoded protein: CASSYSGGGATPNEQFF. The chain carries TRBV6-2 or TRBV6-3 and TRBJ2-1, with D perhaps matching TRBD2 (7 bases). The CDR3 runs to 17 residues. The V end was cut by 3 bases, the J end by 7 bases, with 22 bases between. CDR1 and CDR2 (germline): MNHEY, SVGEGT.

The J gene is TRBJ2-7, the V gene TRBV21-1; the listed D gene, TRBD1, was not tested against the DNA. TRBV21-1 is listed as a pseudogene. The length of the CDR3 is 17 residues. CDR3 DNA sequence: TGTGCCAGCAGCAAAGGAGCCAAGACTGGGGCCATAGGCGAGCAGTACTTC. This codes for CASSKGAKTGAIGEQYF.

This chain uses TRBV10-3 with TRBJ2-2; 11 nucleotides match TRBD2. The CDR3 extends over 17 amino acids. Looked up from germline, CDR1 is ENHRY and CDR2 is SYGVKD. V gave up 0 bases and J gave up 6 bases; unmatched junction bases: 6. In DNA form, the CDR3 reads TGTGCCATCAGTGAGTCGTTCCGACTAGCGGGGCCCGGGGAGCTGTTTTTT. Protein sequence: CAISESFRLAGPGELFF.